The 19 T cell receptor beta chains listed next were all sequenced from one sample in a study of T-cell reconstitution after alpha-beta-depleted transplantation in children. Using unique molecular identifiers, the investigators prepared the TCRbeta library. TCRdb independently ran MiXCR on the PCR reads; one entry per CDR3 protein. Of almost 500,000 distinct CDR3 sequences detected, 10% to 13% appear once; the ten largest clones hold around 2%. The input for sequencing was PBMCs, taken before TCRalphabeta/CD19-depleted stem cell transplant. The receptor source for this set is a child aged 2 to 15 with inherited bone marrow failure, due to receive a stem cell transplant.

This clonotype was seen at least ten times. The chain combines TRBV12-3 or TRBV12-4 with TRBJ1-4; D remains unclear. The CDR3 runs to 11 residues. Trimming stripped 6 bases from V and 10 bases from J, with 9 bases between. CDR3 in amino acids: CASSNSGKLFF. In nucleotides, the CDR3 is TGTGCCAGCAGCAATTCAGGAAAACTGTTTTTT.

This clonotype came up many times. CDR3 coding DNA: TGTGCCAGCAGCTGGGAGCGGGACACAGATACGCAGTATTTT. Its protein is CASSWERDTDTQYF. The chain uses TRBV5-6 and TRBJ2-3, with 7 bases aligning to TRBD2. The CDR3 is 14 amino acids. The germline gives CDR1 SGHDT, CDR2 YYEEEE. J gave up 2 bases and V 3 bases, and 3 bases lay outside the gene matches. Based on the CDR3 plus reference TRBV5-6 and TRBJ2-3, the full variable domain is DAGVTQSPTHLIKTRGQQVTLRCSPKSGHDTVSWYQQALGQGPQFIFQYYEEEERQRGNFPDRFSGHQFPNYSSELNVNALLLGDSALYLCASSWERDTDTQYFGPGTRLTVL.

This clonotype was seen at least ten times. V and J are TRBV25-1 and TRBJ2-4; D uncertain. V was clipped by 5 bases and J by 0 bases, with 14 bases between them. Germline V gene lookup returns CDR1 MGHDK and CDR2 SYGVNS. This CDR3 has 16 residues. The CDR3 nucleotides are TGTGCCAGCAGTACCTCATCCCGTCTAGCCAAAAACATTCAGTACTTC. Translating gives CASSTSSRLAKNIQYF.

This clonotype was recorded at least ten times. The CDR3: CASSLRRSYQETQYF. CDR3 nucleotide sequence: TGTGCCAGCAGTTTGCGGCGGTCGTACCAAGAGACCCAGTACTTC. The chain is built from TRBV28 and TRBJ2-5; unclear D gene. Trimming shortened V by 3 bases and J by 0 bases, and 11 bases separated the two germline ends. The CDR3 has 15 amino acids. Germline V gives CDR1 MDHEN, CDR2 SYDVKM.

There are many counts of this clonotype. The V gene is TRBV20-1, the J gene TRBJ2-1, with 11 bases aligning to TRBD1. The CDR3 is 13 amino acids. Germline V gene sequence: CDR1 DFQATT, CDR2 SNEGSKA (reference sequence). Trimming at V came to 3 bases and at J to 9 bases, leaving 4 bases not matched to a gene. CDR3 coding DNA: TGCAGTGCTAGCGGACAGGGGGCGGGTGAGCAGTTCTTC. Amino acids: CSASGQGAGEQFF.

This clonotype was seen ten or more times. The chain carries TRBV6-1 and TRBJ1-5, with TRBD1 as a possible D gene (5 bases). V lost 5 bases to trimming and J lost 11 bases, with 16 bases between them. CDR1 and CDR2 (germline): MNHNS, SASEGT. The CDR3 totals 13 residues. In DNA form, the CDR3 reads TGTGCCAGCAGTCTTAGGGGTTCGTGGACCCAGCATTTT. Its translation is CASSLRGSWTQHF.

Only a few counts were recorded for this clonotype. The J gene is TRBJ2-7, the V gene TRBV7-9, with TRBD1 as a possible D gene (7 bases). The CDR3 loop spans 15 amino acids. The germline V gene has CDR1 SEHNR and CDR2 FQNEAQ (reference sequence). The ends were cut back, 4 bases at V and 2 bases at J, with 15 bases in the middle. The CDR3 DNA sequence: TGTGCCAGCAGCTATAGACAGGGAGGTCCCTACGAGCAGTACTTC. Its translation: CASSYRQGGPYEQYF. Using reference TRBV7-9 and TRBJ2-7 for the parts outside the CDR3, the full variable domain is DTGVSQNPRHKITKRGQNVTFRCDPISEHNRLYWYRQTLGQGPEFLTYFQNEAQLEKSRLLSDRFSAERPKGSFSTLEIQRTEQGDSAMYLCASSYRQGGPYEQYFGPGTRLTVT.

Concerning this clonotype: A much larger clonotype is one base distant, so this may be a read error. This rearrangement joins TRBV6-2 or TRBV6-3 to TRBJ2-7; 11 bases agree with TRBD2. This CDR3 spans 15 amino acids. Germline V gene data show CDR1 as MNHEY and CDR2 as SVGEGT. The CDR3 region has the DNA TGTGCCAGCAGTTCCGGGACTAGCGGATCCTACAAGCAGTACTTC. Protein product: CASSSGTSGSYKQYF.

This clonotype was seen many times. This chain connects TRBV6-2 or TRBV6-3 to TRBJ2-3, with D possibly being TRBD2 (6 bases). In germline, CDR1 is MNHEY, CDR2 SVGEGT. The ends were cut back, 5 bases at V and 6 bases at J, with 30 bases in the middle. The CDR3 runs 19 residues. The CDR3 spells CASSGDEEKDYSEGDTQYF. The DNA for the CDR3 is TGTGCCAGCAGTGGGGACGAGGAAAAGGACTATTCTGAAGGCGATACGCAGTATTTT.

This clonotype occurred many times. This rearrangement joins TRBV24-1 to TRBJ2-2, with D possibly matching TRBD1 (5 bases). Germline CDR1 is KGHDR and CDR2 is SFDVKD. The V end lost 0 bases, the J end lost 0 bases, and 7 bases lay between the germline ends. This CDR3 has 16 amino acids. CDR3 sequence (DNA): TGTGCCACCAGTGATTTGGGACACGCGAACACCGGGGAGCTGTTTTTT. It translates to CATSDLGHANTGELFF.

This clonotype was recorded many times. The gene calls are TRBV9 and TRBJ1-2; D gene unclear. V was cut by 0 bases and J by 8 bases, with 8 bases left in between. From germline, CDR1 is SGDLS and CDR2 YYNGEE. CDR3 length: 12 amino acids. For the CDR3, the DNA is TGTGCCAGCAGCGTAGACCGGGGAGGCTACACCTTC. It specifies CASSVDRGGYTF.

This clonotype appeared many times. The chain employs TRBV5-6 and TRBJ2-1, with a tentative D call TRBD1 (5 bases). This CDR3 has 14 amino acids. Trimming took off 4 bases at V and 7 bases at J, with 15 bases between the two ends. From germline, CDR1 is SGHDT and CDR2 YYEEEE. The CDR3 DNA is TGTGCCAGCAGCCTCCGGACACCCTGGAATGAGCAGTTCTTC. Translating it yields CASSLRTPWNEQFF. The variable domain in full, completed from reference TRBV5-6 and TRBJ2-1, reads DAGVTQSPTHLIKTRGQQVTLRCSPKSGHDTVSWYQQALGQGPQFIFQYYEEEERQRGNFPDRFSGHQFPNYSSELNVNALLLGDSALYLCASSLRTPWNEQFFGPGTRLTVL.

This clonotype was seen ten or more times. J is TRBJ2-5 and V is TRBV12-3 or TRBV12-4, with 13 positions matching TRBD2. The CDR3 is 15 amino acids. J gave up 1 base and V 7 bases, and 3 bases lay outside the gene matches. The CDR3 region is CASTRLAGGQETQYF. For the CDR3, the DNA is TGTGCCAGCACCCGACTAGCGGGAGGCCAAGAGACCCAGTACTTC.

The rearrangement joins TRBV20-1 to TRBJ1-5, with D unclear. Germline CDR1 reads DFQATT; CDR2 reads SNEGSKA (reference sequence). The V and J ends lost 0 bases and 3 bases respectively, with 12 bases between them. The CDR3 is made up of 15 amino acids. This CDR3 is CSARDHLYTNQPQHF. CDR3 in DNA: TGCAGTGCTAGAGACCATCTTTATACCAATCAGCCCCAGCATTTT.

This clonotype was seen a handful of times. This chain links TRBV27 with TRBJ2-7, with 7 bases aligning to TRBD2. The CDR3 loop spans 15 amino acids. Trimming at V came to 2 bases and at J to 3 bases, leaving 7 bases not matched to a gene. Germline lookup yields CDR1 MNHEY and CDR2 SMNVEV (reference sequence). Here the CDR3 reads CASSLGLAAFYEQYF. The DNA for the CDR3 is TGTGCCAGCAGTTTAGGGCTAGCGGCTTTCTACGAGCAGTACTTC.

This clonotype has ten or more counts. The chain carries TRBV28 and TRBJ2-7; D is possibly TRBD2 (5 bases). Germline-derived CDR1 and CDR2 are MDHEN and SYDVKM. The V end lost 1 base, the J end lost 5 bases, and 15 bases lay between the germline ends. This CDR3 has 15 amino acids. CDR3 residues: CASSLSTRHLDEQYF. In DNA, the CDR3 is TGTGCCAGCAGTTTATCAACTAGACACCTAGACGAGCAGTACTTC.

In this sample, this clonotype turned up a few times. The chain combines TRBV11-2 with TRBJ1-4, with 7 bases matching TRBD1. Looked up from germline, CDR1 is SGHAT and CDR2 is FQNNGV. The CDR3 is 16 residues long. V lost 4 bases to trimming and J lost 0 bases; unmatched junction nucleotides: 5. CDR3 nucleotide sequence: TGTGCCAGCAGCTCAGGGACAGTTGCAACTAATGAAAAACTGTTTTTT. Translated: CASSSGTVATNEKLFF.

A word on this clonotype: A much larger clone lies a single base off, so this may be a read error. The chain carries TRBV9 and TRBJ2-1; TRBD1 matches at 8 bases. Germline-derived CDR1 and CDR2 are SGDLS and YYNGEE. This CDR3 contains 15 residues. Written as DNA, the CDR3 is TGTGCCGGCAGCCCGACTACAGGGGGGACACATGAGCAGTTCTTC. It encodes CAGSPTTGGTHEQFF.

This clonotype was observed at least ten times. The rearrangement joins TRBV7-2 to TRBJ2-7; 8 bases are shared with TRBD2. The trim removed 3 bases at V and 0 bases at J, leaving 10 bases unmatched. The germline V gene encodes CDR1 SGHTA and CDR2 FQGNSA. This CDR3 is built from 17 residues. CDR3 region: CASSFQPGREDSYEQYF. CDR3 nucleotides: TGTGCCAGCAGCTTCCAACCAGGGCGGGAGGACTCCTACGAGCAGTACTTC.